Listed here is a single T cell receptor (beta chain). Antigen unknown. Method: immunoSEQ multiplex PCR; TCRdb's copy keeps in-frame clones and lacks some. The table lists some 98,000 clones, approximately 88% of them singletons. Per germline, CDR1 MNHEY and CDR2 SVGAGI. Unmatched junction bases numbered 5, after V lost 9 bases and J lost 4 bases. The CDR3 is 13 residues long. The data stem from a study of cytomegalovirus exposure and HLA in healthy donors. Findings and caveats of the study: In vitro data verified a few CMV-associated chains as specific for CMV antigens. The study recorded more than 150 TCR beta chains that were cytomegalovirus-associated. Later, an analysis found that TCR clusters from the first cohort tended to co-occur in the 130 or so validation repertoires. Reported results showed that the classifier diagnosed cytomegalovirus status with high specificity and sensitivity.

The chain links TRBV6-5 to TRBJ1-2; 10 nucleotides agree with TRBD1. The source material was PBMCs. The clonotype comes from a woman in her 30s in good health and CMV-seronegative. CDR3 sequence (DNA): TGTGCCAGTACCGGGACAGGGGTCTATGGCTACACCTTC. As protein: CASTGTGVYGYTF.